A selection of T cell receptor beta chains follows, all from one sample in a study of shared clonotypes between healthy human individuals. Sequencing was performed with immunoSEQ multiplex PCR; in TCRdb, only in-frame clones are kept and a portion is missing. The sample contains 2 million or so clones, just under 95% of which appear only once. Sequenced sample: naive CD8+ T cells sorted from blood. Receptors were obtained from a man aged 18 to 29 in good health. The CDR3 runs from the conserved cysteine through the conserved F or W. Not every row has a clone size; where given, it reads once, few, many or a size class.

v_gene	abundance	CDR3aa
TRBV6-5	NA	CASSQGNQPQHF
TRBV4-1	NA	CASSHLSGELFF
TRBV5-6	NA	CASSLVQGLLIYNEQFF
TRBV4-3	once	CASSQEGIHIAGGGNEQFF
TRBV2	NA	CASSVAEGGYGYTF
TRBV4-3	NA	CASSQETEGNYEQYF
TRBV5-1	NA	CASSFLEETQYF
TRBV4-3	NA	CASSQEWTGIPYEQYF
TRBV2	NA	CASSVGGQNEKLFF
TRBV13	once	CASSLGTRQETQYF
TRBV6-1	NA	CASSGPLRGADTEAFF
TRBV27	few	CASSLEGSLTNYGYTF
TRBV11-2	NA	CASSLTPGNTEAFF
TRBV19	NA	CASSIKDFSPLHF
TRBV4-1	NA	CASSRSVAVGGGLSYEQYF
TRBV13	NA	CASSLRGRGYYEQYF
TRBV27	NA	CASMSRSSGREQYF
TRBV4-1	once	CASSLDSSYEQYF
TRBV4-3	NA	CASSDGLQGFYEQYF
TRBV27	NA	CASSPLNFGGSPYEQYF
TRBV7-2	NA	CASGWINQPQHF
TRBV28	NA	CASSPPGRLWPQHF
TRBV13	once	CASSLRLVPNEQYF
TRBV9	few	CASSGGLAGTDTQYF
TRBV27	NA	CASSPGQKVYEQYF
TRBV29-1	NA	CSVEGREDYGYTF
TRBV19	few	CASTPWGTGANSPLHF
TRBV7-9	once	CASPKEGFEAFF
TRBV9	once	CASSPGGLTNEKLFF
TRBV7-2	NA	CASSVGNYEQYF
TRBV4-3	once	CASSPEAGPNSYNEQFF
TRBV4-3	NA	CASSQFTGGYEQYF
TRBV6-5	NA	CASSYSSLAGGHTQYF
TRBV5-1	NA	CASSSGGSEAFF
TRBV7-9	NA	CASSLGDREKYF
TRBV27	NA	CATSSGTGTYNEQFF
TRBV10-3	NA	CAISDKGGQGTGELFF
TRBV7-2	NA	CASSLKGGLSGKSYEQYF
TRBV19	NA	CASRAGETQYF
TRBV4-1	NA	CASSLPPGLMNTEAFF
TRBV6-1	NA	CASSGRGTGGYEQYF
TRBV2	NA	CASRGLGVEPYEQYF
TRBV7-7	NA	CASSLTTYNEQFF
TRBV27	NA	CASSLGVSMGTEAFF
TRBV5-1	NA	CASSRISNTEAFF
TRBV13	NA	CASSLGRGSNQPQHF
TRBV6-6	NA	CASTNGVDTEAFF
TRBV4-1	NA	CASSQGGKGAETQYF
TRBV9	NA	CASSVDQWGTQETQYF
TRBV9	NA	CASSAEGRPPHGYTF
TRBV9	NA	CASSVGSEGIWEQYF
TRBV5-1	once	CASSRGPNEQYF